This entry is about one T cell receptor (beta chain). Its antigen is unknown. The record originates from a study of cytotoxic CD8 clonotypes in ibrutinib-treated CLL. Study overall: The patients, roughly ten relapsed/refractory and about 14 treatment-naive, included roughly 17 who were IGHV unmutated. Patients attained about 25 partial and 2 complete responses; at median approximately 64 months, about 15 remained remitted while around 12 progressed.

General study points: Researchers report that baseline clonality outpaced age-matched healthy donors and tracked circulating CD8+ T-cell counts. The clonality rise at ibrutinib response reflected private clonotype expansion.

Sequenced by immunoSEQ multiplex PCR; TCRdb stores in-frame clones only, minus some. Of about 45,000 clones listed, approximately 65% are singletons. This CDR3 region has 14 residues. The V gene's germline CDR1 is SGHTA and CDR2 FQGTGA. V gave up 5 bases and J gave up 4 bases, with 15 bases separating them. The specimen was PBMCs, collected after 24 months of ibrutinib treatment. The TCR originated in a human donor with chronic lymphocytic leukemia. J is TRBJ2-7 and V is TRBV7-3, with D perhaps assigned TRBD1 or TRBD2 (7 bases each). CDR3 sequence: CASSPQGGGYEQYF. Here the CDR3 DNA reads TGTGCCAGCAGCCCCCAGGGGGGGGGATACGAGCAGTACTTC.